A selection of T cell receptor beta chains follows, all from one sample in a study of T cell clones after liver transplantation. TCRdb's copy holds only in-frame clones and misses some; the assay was immunoSEQ multiplex PCR. The sample carries 65,000 to 80,000 clones, over 70% recorded once. This specimen was CD4+ T cells from blood, taken before liver transplant. These TCRs come from a human donor who received a liver transplant. Each CDR3 is given with its conserved first and last residue. D genes are given only for firm matches. Not every row has a clone size; where given, it reads once, few, many or a size class.

j_gene | d_gene | v_gene | abundance | CDR3aa | CDR3nt
TRBJ2-7 | TRBD2 | TRBV27 | . | CASSLNPRRSGRTNSYEQYF | TGTGCCAGCAGTTTAAACCCCCGAAGGAGCGGGAGGACGAACTCCTACGAGCAGTACTTC
TRBJ1-4 | TRBD1 | TRBV5-6 | . | CASSLQGSNEKLFF | TGTGCCAGCAGCTTACAGGGGTCTAATGAAAAACTGTTTTTT
TRBJ1-1 | . | TRBV10-3 | . | CAISRVGNTEAFF | TGTGCCATCTCACGGGTGGGGAACACTGAAGCTTTCTTT
TRBJ2-7 | TRBD2 | TRBV7-9 | . | CASSSARGGRVYEQYF | TGTGCCAGCAGCTCCGCCCGGGGCGGGAGGGTTTACGAGCAGTACTTC
TRBJ2-1 | . | TRBV12-5 | . | CASGLAGINEQFF | TGTGCTAGTGGTTTGGCCGGAATCAATGAGCAGTTCTTC
TRBJ2-7 | . | TRBV6-1 | . | CASRGPSSYEQYF | TGTGCCAGCAGGGGACCGAGCTCCTACGAGCAGTACTTC
TRBJ1-2 | . | TRBV2 | few | CASSGLTVYGYTF | TGTGCCAGCAGTGGACTGACAGTCTATGGCTACACCTTC
TRBJ2-3 | TRBD2 | TRBV5-4 | few | CASSLGGREYTQYF | TGTGCCAGCAGCTTAGGAGGGAGGGAGTATACGCAGTATTTT
TRBJ1-2 | . | TRBV5-1 | few | CASSLGQLYGYTF | TGCGCCAGCAGCTTGGGACAGCTCTATGGCTACACCTTC
TRBJ2-2 | TRBD1 | TRBV7-9 | . | CASSTGQGSDTGELFF | TGTGCCAGCAGCACCGGACAGGGGAGTGACACCGGGGAGCTGTTTTTT
TRBJ2-7 | TRBD2 | TRBV5-6 | . | CASSFGLDLGEQYF | TGTGCCAGCAGCTTCGGACTAGACTTAGGTGAGCAGTACTTC
TRBJ2-1 | . | TRBV5-1 | few | CASSLIFLGEQFF | TGCGCCAGCAGCTTGATCTTCCTCGGGGAGCAGTTCTTC
TRBJ1-5 | TRBD1 | TRBV28 | . | CASRDRGQQPQHF | TGTGCCAGCCGAGATAGGGGACAGCAGCCCCAGCATTTT
TRBJ1-1 | . | TRBV5-1 | . | CASSPASGRGDTEAFF | TGCGCCAGCAGCCCGGCGTCAGGGCGAGGAGACACTGAAGCTTTCTTT
TRBJ1-1 | . | TRBV19 | . | CASVADRNTEAFF | TGTGCCAGCGTCGCGGACAGAAACACTGAAGCTTTCTTT
TRBJ2-5 | TRBD1 | TRBV19 | once | CASSMGQTQETQYF | TGTGCCAGTAGTATGGGACAGACCCAAGAGACCCAGTACTTC
TRBJ2-3 | TRBD2 | TRBV7-9 | . | CASSQGLAGTSTDTQYF | TGTGCCAGCAGCCAGGGACTAGCGGGAACTAGCACAGATACGCAGTATTTT
TRBJ2-1 | . | TRBV5-1 | . | CASSLFRNEQFF | TGCGCCAGCAGCTTGTTCAGGAATGAGCAGTTCTTC
TRBJ2-2 | TRBD2 | TRBV4-2 | few | CASSQDPGRRTGELFF | TGTGCCAGCAGCCAAGATCCCGGGAGGAGGACCGGGGAGCTGTTTTTT
TRBJ1-1 | . | TRBV18 | few | CASSPRTGVAFF | TGTGCCAGCTCCCCGAGAACCGGGGTAGCTTTCTTT
TRBJ1-5 | . | TRBV18 | . | CASSPKGGPGQPQHF | TGTGCCAGCTCACCCAAGGGGGGACCTGGGCAGCCCCAGCATTTT
TRBJ1-2 | . | TRBV28 | . | CASSLEIAGTLEGYTF | TGTGCCAGCAGTTTAGAGATAGCGGGCACCCTCGAGGGCTACACCTTC
TRBJ1-3 | . | TRBV6-6 | . | CASKQIGTRNTIYF | TGTGCCAGCAAACAAATAGGGACCCGCAACACCATATATTTT
TRBJ1-1 | . | TRBV6-5 | . | CASSYAGRMNTEAFF | TGTGCCAGCAGTTACGCGGGACGGATGAACACTGAAGCTTTCTTT
TRBJ1-5 | TRBD1 | TRBV7-2 | . | CASSSETGALDNQPQHF | TGTGCCAGCAGTTCAGAGACAGGGGCCCTTGACAATCAGCCCCAGCATTTT
TRBJ2-5 | . | TRBV5-6 | . | CASTRDFQETQYF | TGTGCCAGCACCCGGGACTTCCAAGAGACCCAGTACTTC
TRBJ2-3 | TRBD2 | TRBV29-1 | . | CSVHSGRQTDTQYF | TGCAGCGTTCATAGCGGGAGACAGACAGATACGCAGTATTTT
TRBJ1-4 | . | TRBV28 | once | CASSFGWTNEKLFF | TGTGCCAGCAGTTTTGGCTGGACTAATGAAAAACTGTTTTTT
TRBJ2-1 | TRBD2 | TRBV15 | . | CATSRASGRAGYNEQFF | TGTGCCACCAGCAGAGCTAGCGGGAGGGCCGGCTACAATGAGCAGTTCTTC
TRBJ1-1 | . | TRBV27 | . | CASSHVVNTEAFF | TGTGCCAGCAGCCATGTGGTGAACACTGAAGCTTTCTTT
TRBJ2-1 | . | TRBV30 | . | CAGLLQGSVNNEQFF | TGTGCCGGACTACTGCAGGGTAGTGTGAACAATGAGCAGTTCTTC
TRBJ2-7 | TRBD1 | TRBV28 | . | CASTPGQGRPYEQYF | TGTGCCAGCACCCCCGGACAGGGACGGCCCTACGAGCAGTACTTC
TRBJ2-3 | TRBD1 | TRBV13 | . | CASSLRQGRGDTQYF | TGTGCCAGCAGCTTAAGACAGGGGCGTGGGGATACGCAGTATTTT
TRBJ2-7 | TRBD1 | TRBV11-2 | . | CASSLGRTGGYYEQYF | TGTGCCAGCAGCTTAGGTAGGACAGGGGGCTACTACGAGCAGTACTTC
TRBJ2-7 | . | TRBV11-2 | . | CASSFSIRVHEQYF | TGTGCCAGCAGCTTCTCAATCCGGGTACACGAGCAGTACTTC
TRBJ2-1 | TRBD2 | TRBV4-1 | . | CASSQEGGGDNEQFF | TGCGCCAGCAGCCAAGAGGGGGGAGGGGACAATGAGCAGTTCTTC
TRBJ1-3 | . | TRBV5-4 | . | CASSRDPSGNTIYF | TGTGCCAGCAGTCGGGACCCCTCTGGAAACACCATATATTTT
TRBJ1-3 | TRBD1 | TRBV18 | . | CASSSGGSGNTIYF | TGTGCCAGCTCATCAGGGGGCTCTGGAAACACCATATATTTT
TRBJ2-3 | TRBD2 | TRBV5-1 | few | CASSLVLAGGPDTQYF | TGCGCCAGCAGCTTGGTACTAGCGGGAGGGCCAGATACGCAGTATTTT
TRBJ2-7 | . | TRBV6-6 | few | CASSSDRSSYEQYF | TGTGCCAGCAGTTCAGACAGAAGCTCCTACGAGCAGTACTTC
TRBJ2-3 | . | TRBV6-1 | once | CASTRTSLHTDTQYF | TGTGCCAGCACCAGGACGAGCCTTCACACAGATACGCAGTATTTT
TRBJ2-3 | . | TRBV5-1 | . | CASSLAGGSNTQYF | TGCGCCAGCAGCTTGGCCGGCGGCTCCAATACGCAGTATTTT
TRBJ1-2 | . | TRBV18 | once | CASSPPGRVANYGYTF | TGTGCCAGCTCACCACCGGGAAGGGTCGCTAACTATGGCTACACCTTC
TRBJ2-7 | . | TRBV7-2 | . | CASSLGTLYEQYF | TGTGCCAGCAGCTTAGGCACCCTCTACGAGCAGTACTTC
TRBJ2-7 | TRBD2 | TRBV5-4 | . | CASSPKTSGSDEQYF | TGTGCCAGCAGCCCTAAGACTAGCGGGAGTGACGAGCAGTACTTC
TRBJ2-7 | . | TRBV11-2 | . | CASSLGSPRDRRSYF | TGTGCCAGCAGCTTAGGAAGCCCCAGGGACCGCAGATCGTACTTC